One and the same sample provided the 11 T cell receptor beta chains below, sequenced in a study of neurological immune-mediated disorders. TCRdb reprocessed the 5' RACE reads with MiXCR, giving one entry per CDR3 protein. Here the sample spans about 70,000 distinct CDR3 sequences, under 5.5% being singletons. Sequences were obtained from PBMCs. These receptor sequences come from a woman in her sixties or seventies with multiple sclerosis.

This clonotype was seen only a few times. Germline and junction disagree at one end, which may indicate a read error. V is TRBV19 and J is TRBJ2-5; D unresolved. The CDR3 spans 12 residues. Germline V gene lookup returns CDR1 LNHDA and CDR2 SQIVND (reference sequence). The CDR3 spells CDSRKVGETQYF. The CDR3 DNA reads TGTGACAGTCGAAAGGTCGGTGAGACCCAGTACTTC.

This clonotype was detected ten times or more. The genes are TRBV29-1 and TRBJ1-2; D might be TRBD1 (6 bases). CDR1 SQVTM and CDR2 ANQGSEA come from the germline V gene. Trimming pared 7 bases from V and 1 base from J, leaving 7 bases between. This CDR3 is 11 amino acids long. As DNA, the CDR3 is TGCAGCGGGACAGTTAACTATGGCTACACCTTC. Translated, it gives CSGTVNYGYTF.

Concerning this clonotype: A read error is possible here, since a much larger clone lies one base away. No conserved phenylalanine or tryptophan ends this CDR3, so it is likely a read error. The J gene is TRBJ2-7, the V gene TRBV20-1; 9 bases map to TRBD2. The junction had 9 bases not matched to a gene; V was cut back by 3 bases and J by 6 bases. The CDR3 covers 14 residues. Per the germline V gene, CDR1 is DFQATT and CDR2 is SNEGSKA (reference sequence). CDR3 loop: CSASMGLASSEQYI. The CDR3 DNA sequence: TGCAGTGCTAGTATGGGACTAGCTTCGAGCGAGCAGTACATC.

This clonotype was recorded many times. This sequence joins TRBV4-3 and TRBJ1-6; D may be TRBD1 (6 bases). V lost 0 bases to trimming and J lost 9 bases, with 18 bases between them. In germline, CDR1 is LGHNA, CDR2 YSLEER. This CDR3 contains 17 residues. CDR3 protein: CASSQDRRPGASSPLHF. In DNA, the CDR3 is TGCGCCAGCAGCCAAGATAGGAGGCCAGGGGCAAGTTCACCCCTCCACTTT.

This clonotype was recorded at least ten times. The CDR3 sequence: CASSLGSSGNAYEQYF. Written as DNA, the CDR3 is TGTGCCAGCAGCTTAGGCTCTAGCGGTAATGCCTACGAGCAGTACTTC. The chain combines TRBV7-6 with TRBJ2-7, with 7 bases aligning to TRBD2. The CDR3 has 16 amino acids. Germline V CDR1 and CDR2: SGHVS, FNYEAQ. Trimming removed 1 base from V and 2 bases from J; junction bases left unmatched: 8.

This clonotype has at least ten counts. The chain has TRBV25-1 and TRBJ1-3; D uncertain. Germline values: CDR1 MGHDK, CDR2 SYGVNS. The ends were cut back, 6 bases at V and 4 bases at J, with 10 bases in the middle. This CDR3 contains 13 residues. The CDR3 is CASRSGVGNTIYF. The DNA for the CDR3 is TGTGCCAGCAGGTCCGGGGTCGGAAACACCATATATTTT.

This clonotype appeared a few times. The V and J genes are TRBV10-2 and TRBJ1-5; D unresolved. Germline V gene lookup returns CDR1 WSHSY and CDR2 SAAADI. Trimming removed 4 bases at V and 2 bases at J, with 12 bases between. This CDR3 is 15 amino acids long. CDR3 DNA sequence: TGCGCCAGCAGTGGGGTGGGCACAGGCAATCAGCCCCAGCATTTT. Its translation is CASSGVGTGNQPQHF.

This clonotype has ten or more counts. The V call is TRBV12-3 or TRBV12-4, the J call TRBJ2-6, with TRBD2 identical over 7 bases. The CDR3 has 17 residues. J lost 0 bases, V lost 6 bases, and 8 bases had no gene match. The CDR3 sequence is CASRLTGGSSGANVLTF. Here the CDR3 DNA reads TGTGCCAGCAGACTGACGGGCGGGAGCTCTGGGGCCAACGTCCTGACTTTC.

This clonotype was seen at least ten times. This chain joins TRBV5-1 and TRBJ2-3, with no clear D. Trimming stripped 0 bases from V and 0 bases from J, with 8 bases between. Germline V CDR1 and CDR2: SGHRS, YFSETQ. The CDR3 has 15 amino acids. The CDR3 reads CASSLGRSSTDTQYF. For the CDR3, the DNA is TGCGCCAGCAGCTTGGGCAGATCTAGCACAGATACGCAGTATTTT.

This clonotype was seen ten or more times. V gene TRBV27 combines with J gene TRBJ2-2; the match to TRBD1 covers 9 bases. The CDR3 contains 16 residues. The ends lost 5 bases at V and 4 bases at J; junction bases unmatched: 8. Germline CDR1 MNHEY, CDR2 SMNVEV (reference sequence). For the CDR3, the DNA is TGTGCCAGCAGTCCACAACCGGGACAGGGCACCGGGGAGCTGTTTTTT. This translates into CASSPQPGQGTGELFF.

This clonotype was counted many times. V gene TRBV20-1 combines with J gene TRBJ2-1; D is undetermined. The CDR3 totals 16 residues. Germline V gene sequence: CDR1 DFQATT, CDR2 SNEGSKA (reference sequence). V dropped 0 bases and J dropped 8 bases, with 20 bases sitting between them. The CDR3 sequence is CSARDLEATLLYEQFF. The DNA for the CDR3 is TGCAGTGCTAGAGATCTGGAAGCGACCCTTTTATATGAGCAGTTCTTC.